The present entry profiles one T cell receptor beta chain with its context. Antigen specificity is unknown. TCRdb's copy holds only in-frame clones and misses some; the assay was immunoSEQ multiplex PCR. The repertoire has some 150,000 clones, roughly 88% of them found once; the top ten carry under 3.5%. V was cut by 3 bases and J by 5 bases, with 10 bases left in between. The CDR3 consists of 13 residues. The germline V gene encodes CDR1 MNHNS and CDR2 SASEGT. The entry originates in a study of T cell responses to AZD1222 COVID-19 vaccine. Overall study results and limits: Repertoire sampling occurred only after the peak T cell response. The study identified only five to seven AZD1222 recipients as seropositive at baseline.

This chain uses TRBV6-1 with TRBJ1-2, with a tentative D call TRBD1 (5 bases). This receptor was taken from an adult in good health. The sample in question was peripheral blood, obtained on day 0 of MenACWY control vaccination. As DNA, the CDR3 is TGTGCCAGCAGTGACAGGGAGGGTTATGGCTACACCTTC. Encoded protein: CASSDREGYGYTF.